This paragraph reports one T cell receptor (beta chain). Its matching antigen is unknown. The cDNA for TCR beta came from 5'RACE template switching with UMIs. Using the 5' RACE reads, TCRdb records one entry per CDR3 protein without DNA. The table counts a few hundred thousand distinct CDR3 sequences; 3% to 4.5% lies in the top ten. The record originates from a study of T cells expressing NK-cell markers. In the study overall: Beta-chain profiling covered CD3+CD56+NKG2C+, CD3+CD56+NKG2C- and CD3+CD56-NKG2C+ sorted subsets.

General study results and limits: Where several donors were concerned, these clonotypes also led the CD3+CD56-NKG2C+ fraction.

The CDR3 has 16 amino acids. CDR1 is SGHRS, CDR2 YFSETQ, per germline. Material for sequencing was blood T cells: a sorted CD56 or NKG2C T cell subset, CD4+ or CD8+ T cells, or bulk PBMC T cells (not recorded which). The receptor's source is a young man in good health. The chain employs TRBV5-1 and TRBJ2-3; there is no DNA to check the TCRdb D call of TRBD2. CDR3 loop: CASSLLAGGSADTQYF.